This is a list of T cell receptor beta chains from one sample in a study of OX40 agonist ivuxolimab in advanced cancers. Profiling relied on immunoSEQ multiplex PCR, and the TCRdb table lists in-frame clones only, not all of them. In the table there are approximately 87,000 clones, roughly 90% of which are singletons. The sequenced sample was CD4+ or CD8+ T cells sorted from blood, obtained in a trial of the OX40 agonist ivuxolimab. These receptors all stem from an adult with an advanced solid tumor such as melanoma, head and neck, liver or kidney cancer. Both conserved end residues are part of each CDR3. D genes are given only for firm matches. The size entry is marked missing in some rows and otherwise reads once, few, many or a size class.

clone_size j_call v_call d_call cdr3_nt cdr3_aa
. TRBJ1-1 TRBV27 . TGTGCCAGCAGTCTCGGACGGCTCACTGAAGCTTTCTTT CASSLGRLTEAFF
. TRBJ2-2 TRBV19 TRBD2 TGTGCCAGTAGTATAACAGGACTAGCGGGAGCCGCCGGGGAGCTGTTTTTT CASSITGLAGAAGELFF
. TRBJ2-7 TRBV25-1 . TGTGCTACGGCCCCGGGGGCTGGGAACGAGCAGTACTTC CATAPGAGNEQYF
. TRBJ2-7 TRBV28 . TGTGCCAGCAGTTTAAAATCTAGCTACGAGCAGTACTTC CASSLKSSYEQYF
. TRBJ2-3 TRBV18 TRBD1 TGTGCCAGCTCACTTACAGGGGGCACAGATACGCAGTATTTT CASSLTGGTDTQYF
once TRBJ2-1 TRBV5-4 TRBD2 TGTGCCAGCAGCTTGGTCCTAATCACTAGCGGGGGGTACAATGAGCAGTTCTTC CASSLVLITSGGYNEQFF
. TRBJ2-7 TRBV13 TRBD1 TGTGCCAGCAGCCGAGGGACAGGCCGTTCCTACGAGCAGTACTTC CASSRGTGRSYEQYF
. TRBJ2-2 TRBV11-2 . TGTGCCAGCCCCGGGGCGGGGAGACATACCGGGGAGCTGTTTTTT CASPGAGRHTGELFF
. TRBJ1-3 TRBV19 . TGTGCCAGTAGCCAGGGGAGCTCTGGAAACACCATATATTTT CASSQGSSGNTIYF
. TRBJ2-2 TRBV7-2 . TGTGCCAGCAGCCTGAGGGCGAACACCGGGGAGCTGTTTTTT CASSLRANTGELFF
. TRBJ1-1 TRBV5-5 TRBD1 TGTGCCAGCAGCTTGGTTGGTTCAGGGGGACGCACTGAAGCTTTCTTT CASSLVGSGGRTEAFF
. TRBJ2-5 TRBV19 . TGTGCCAGTAGTCGGGATGAGGACCAAGAGACCCAGTACTTC CASSRDEDQETQYF
. TRBJ2-7 TRBV5-4 . TGTGCCAGCAGCTTCCAGGCCGGCGAGCAGTACTTC CASSFQAGEQYF
. TRBJ2-4 TRBV7-9 . TGTGCCAGCAGCACCGCCCGGGCAGGGGAGACCATTCAGTACTTC CASSTARAGETIQYF
. TRBJ2-3 TRBV5-8 TRBD1 TGTGCCAGCAGCTTCGACAGGGTCAGCACAGATACGCAGTATTTT CASSFDRVSTDTQYF
. TRBJ1-5 TRBV13 . TGTGCCAGCACTATAAGGGATGGAGGGAGCAATCAGCCCCAGCATTTT CASTIRDGGSNQPQHF
. TRBJ2-7 TRBV7-9 . TGTGCCAGCATCTCCTCGGGTAGTCCCTACGAGCAGTACTTC CASISSGSPYEQYF
. TRBJ1-5 TRBV7-6 . TGTGCCAGCAGCTTAGTAGTTGGGAAATCAAAGCATTTT CASSLVVGKSKHF
few TRBJ1-6 TRBV2 . TGTGCCAGCAGTGAAGGCCAGAAGTCACCCCTCCACTTT CASSEGQKSPLHF
. TRBJ2-1 TRBV5-4 . TGTGCCAGCAGAAAGGACAGAGGGTACGATGAGCAGTTCTTC CASRKDRGYDEQFF